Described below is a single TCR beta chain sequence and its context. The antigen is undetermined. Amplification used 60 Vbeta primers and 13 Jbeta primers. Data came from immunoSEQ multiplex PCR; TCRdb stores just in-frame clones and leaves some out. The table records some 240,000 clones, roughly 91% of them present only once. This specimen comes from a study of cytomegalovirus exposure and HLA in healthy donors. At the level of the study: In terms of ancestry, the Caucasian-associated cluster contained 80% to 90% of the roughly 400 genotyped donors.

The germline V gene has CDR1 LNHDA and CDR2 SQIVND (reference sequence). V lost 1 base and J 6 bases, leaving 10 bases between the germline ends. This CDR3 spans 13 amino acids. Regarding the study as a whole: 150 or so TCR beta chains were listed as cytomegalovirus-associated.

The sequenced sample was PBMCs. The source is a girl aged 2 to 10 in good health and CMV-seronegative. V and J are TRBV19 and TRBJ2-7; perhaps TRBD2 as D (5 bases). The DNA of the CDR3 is TGTGCCAGTAGTATAGGCGAGGGTGGCGAGCAGTACTTC. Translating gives CASSIGEGGEQYF.